This TCR beta chain was obtained from a study of blood T cell repertoires in COVID-19. Study details: Italy, Spain and the United States were the sources of the convalescent and acute COVID-19 samples.

V lost 4 bases, J lost 5 bases, and 20 bases lay in between. CDR1 and CDR2 (germline): MDHEN, SYDVKM. The CDR3 is 16 residues long. The protocol was immunoSEQ multiplex PCR, while the TCRdb copy is restricted to in-frame clones and leaves out a portion. The repertoire has around 72,000 clones, 88% of them found once; the top ten carry over 5%. V usage is TRBV28 and J usage is TRBJ2-5, with a tentative D call TRBD1 (6 bases). The material sequenced was peripheral blood. The source of this sequence is a woman aged 70-85 years with acute or convalescent COVID-19. The CDR3 DNA follows: TGTGCCAGCAGTTCCGGGCAGGGGCGGTTAAGGGAGACCCAGTACTTC. The encoded protein is CASSSGQGRLRETQYF.